This TCR beta chain was sequenced in a study of CD8+ T cells in alopecia areata. The study, taken as a whole, reports: In lesional scalp, particularly from alopecia totalis/universalis, clonality was higher than in normal scalp. Between patients, shared TCR sequences were less clear than in mice. This was possibly due in part to HLA diversity in the patient population.

The CDR3 spans 14 residues. Germline V gene sequence: CDR1 MNHDT, CDR2 YYDKIL. The J segment lost 3 bases and the V segment lost 0 bases, leaving 0 bases of the junction unmatched. Reverse transcribed after extraction, RNA yielded cDNA as the sequencing template. Some clones are missing from TCRdb's copy, which holds only in-frame ones; the method was immunoSEQ multiplex PCR. Recorded here are 270,000 or so clones, with no singletons, and the ten leading clones hold more than 0.95%. Concerning this clone itself: Its antigen is undetermined. Possible read error: a much larger clone is one base away. Mouse gene names apply. The CDR3 goes on 4 residues after the read ends, and that part is filled in from the germline J gene. Other DNA variants within this sample encode the same CDR3.

Pooled cells of cutaneous lymph node origin were sorted on CD4, CD8alpha, NKG2D, NKG2ACE and other markers. The sequence was obtained from a C3H/HeJ mouse with alopecia areata. These mice share the MHC haplotype H2-k. The chain links TRBV17 to TRBJ2-5; TRBD2 agrees at 7 bases. Sequenced material: CD4+ T cells sorted from a lymph node. The CDR3 is CASSRDWGQDTQYF. The CDR3 bases that were read are TGTGCTAGCAGTAGAGACTGGGGGCAAGAC.